This T cell receptor (beta chain) was sequenced in a study of Graves' ophthalmopathy and Graves' hyperthyroidism. The CDR3 runs 13 residues. Between the trimmed V and J ends, which lost 4 bases and 5 bases, there was a span of 9 bases. Germline V gene lookup returns CDR1 MNHNS and CDR2 SASEGT. General study points: The authors also found most expanded thyroid clonotypes above 0.001 frequency in blood. Its predictions of ophthalmopathy progression gave the model over 65% sensitivity and about 72% specificity.

This clonotype was recorded a few times. What it binds is unknown. Under 3 months in duration, the ophthalmopathy in affected donors had moderate-to-severe activity, CAS ≥3 and NOSPECS ≥4. Other autoimmune disease, uncontrolled infection, pregnancy and lactation led to exclusion. Amplification from RNA transcripts yielded the TCR beta CDR3 regions. In the first round, RT-PCR was carried out with HTBI primers, and a multiplex PCR formed the second round. TCRdb processed the multiplex PCR reads anew with MiXCR; each CDR3 protein has one entry. The data contain roughly 160,000 distinct CDR3 sequences, under 40% of them singletons.

The chain carries TRBV6-1 and TRBJ1-5; no clear D gene. The TCR was taken from a woman aged 35 to 49 with Graves' ophthalmopathy. The sample comprised peripheral blood. In DNA, the CDR3 is TGTGCCAGCAGTGGGGCGTGGGATCAGCCCCAGCATTTT. This encodes CASSGAWDQPQHF.